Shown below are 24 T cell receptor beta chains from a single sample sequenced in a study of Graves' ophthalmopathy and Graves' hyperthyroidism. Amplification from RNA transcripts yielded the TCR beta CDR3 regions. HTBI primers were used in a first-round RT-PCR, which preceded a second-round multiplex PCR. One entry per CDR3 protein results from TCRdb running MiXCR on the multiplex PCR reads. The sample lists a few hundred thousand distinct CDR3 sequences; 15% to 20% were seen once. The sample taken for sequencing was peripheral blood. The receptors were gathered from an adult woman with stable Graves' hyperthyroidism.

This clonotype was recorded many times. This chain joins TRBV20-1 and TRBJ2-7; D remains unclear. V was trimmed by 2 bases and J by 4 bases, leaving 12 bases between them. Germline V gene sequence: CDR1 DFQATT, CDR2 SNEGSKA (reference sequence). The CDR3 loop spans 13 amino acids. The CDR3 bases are TGCAGTGCTAGACAACATCACCCTTACGAGCAGTACTTC. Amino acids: CSARQHHPYEQYF.

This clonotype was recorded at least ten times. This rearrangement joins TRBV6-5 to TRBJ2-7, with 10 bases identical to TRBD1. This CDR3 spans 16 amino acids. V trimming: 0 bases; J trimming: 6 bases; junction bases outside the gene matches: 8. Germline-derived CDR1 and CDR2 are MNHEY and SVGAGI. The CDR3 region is CASSYSPGQGMAEQYF. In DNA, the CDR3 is TGTGCCAGCAGTTACTCTCCGGGACAGGGGATGGCCGAGCAGTACTTC.

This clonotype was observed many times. As DNA, the CDR3 is TGTGCCAGCAGTCGACAGGGTTACACCGGGGAGCTGTTTTTT. Encoded protein: CASSRQGYTGELFF. The gene calls are TRBV28 and TRBJ2-2; 7 bases are shared with TRBD1. The CDR3 is 14 amino acids. V lost 5 bases, J lost 3 bases, and 3 bases stayed unmatched. Germline V gives CDR1 MDHEN, CDR2 SYDVKM.

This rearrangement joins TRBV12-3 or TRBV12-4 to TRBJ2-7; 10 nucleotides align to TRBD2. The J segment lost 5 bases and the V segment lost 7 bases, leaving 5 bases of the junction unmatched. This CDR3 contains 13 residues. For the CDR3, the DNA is TGTGCCAGCACCCCTACTAGCGGGAACGAGCAGTACTTC. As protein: CASTPTSGNEQYF.

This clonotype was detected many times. CDR3 residues: CASSYATGADAGGYTF. CDR3 in DNA: TGTGCCAGCAGTTACGCGACCGGGGCAGATGCTGGAGGCTACACCTTC. The chain recombines TRBV6-2 or TRBV6-3 with TRBJ1-2, with D maybe TRBD1 (5 bases). The CDR3 runs to 16 residues. Germline CDR1 reads MNHEY; CDR2 reads SVGEGT. Trimming shortened V by 2 bases and J by 8 bases, and 21 bases separated the two germline ends.

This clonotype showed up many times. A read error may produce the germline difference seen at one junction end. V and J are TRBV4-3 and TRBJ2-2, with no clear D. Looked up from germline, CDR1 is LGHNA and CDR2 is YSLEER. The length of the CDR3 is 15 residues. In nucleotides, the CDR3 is TGTGCCAGCAGCCCTAGGTCTGGCAACACCGGGGAGCTGTTTTTT. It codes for CASSPRSGNTGELFF.

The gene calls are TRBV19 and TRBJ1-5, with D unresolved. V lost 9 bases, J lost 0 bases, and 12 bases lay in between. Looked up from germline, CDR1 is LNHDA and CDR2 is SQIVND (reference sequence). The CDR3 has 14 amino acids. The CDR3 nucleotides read TGTGCCAGCCAGGACTACACTAGCAATCAGCCCCAGCATTTT. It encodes CASQDYTSNQPQHF. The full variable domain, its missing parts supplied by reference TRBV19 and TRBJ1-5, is DGGITQSPKYLFRKEGQNVTLSCEQNLNHDAMYWYRQDPGQGLRLIYYSQIVNDFQKGDIAEGYSVSREKKESFPLTVTSAQKNPTAFYLCASQDYTSNQPQHFGDGTRLSIL.

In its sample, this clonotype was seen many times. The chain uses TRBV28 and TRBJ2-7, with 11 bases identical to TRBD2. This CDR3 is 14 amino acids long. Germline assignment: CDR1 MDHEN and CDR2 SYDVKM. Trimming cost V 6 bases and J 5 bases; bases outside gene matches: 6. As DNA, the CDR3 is TGTGCCAGCAGACCGGGACTAGCGGTACACGAGCAGTACTTC. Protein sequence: CASRPGLAVHEQYF. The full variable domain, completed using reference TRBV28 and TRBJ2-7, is DVKVTQSSRYLVKRTGEKVFLECVQDMDHENMFWYRQDPGLGLRLIYFSYDVKMKEKGDIPEGYSVSREKKERFSLILESASTNQTSMYLCASRPGLAVHEQYFGPGTRLTVT.

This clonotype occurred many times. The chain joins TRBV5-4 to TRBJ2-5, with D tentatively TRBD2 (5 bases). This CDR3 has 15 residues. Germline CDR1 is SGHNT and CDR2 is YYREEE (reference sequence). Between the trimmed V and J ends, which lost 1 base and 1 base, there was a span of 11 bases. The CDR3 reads CASSLRVATQETQYF. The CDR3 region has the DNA TGTGCCAGCAGCTTGAGGGTAGCGACCCAAGAGACCCAGTACTTC.

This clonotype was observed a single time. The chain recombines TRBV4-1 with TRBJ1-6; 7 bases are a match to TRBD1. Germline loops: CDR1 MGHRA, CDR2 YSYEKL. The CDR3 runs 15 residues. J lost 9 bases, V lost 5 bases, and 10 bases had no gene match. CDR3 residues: CASSVPGQRTSPLHF. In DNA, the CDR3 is TGCGCCAGCAGCGTTCCGGGACAGAGAACTTCACCCCTCCACTTT.

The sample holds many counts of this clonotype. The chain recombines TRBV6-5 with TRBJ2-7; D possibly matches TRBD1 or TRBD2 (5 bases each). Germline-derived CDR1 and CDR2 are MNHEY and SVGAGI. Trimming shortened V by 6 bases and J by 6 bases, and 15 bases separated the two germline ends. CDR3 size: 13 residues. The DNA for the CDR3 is TGTGCCAGCAGCTTACTGACTGGGGGCGAGCAGTACTTC. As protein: CASSLLTGGEQYF.

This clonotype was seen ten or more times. The CDR3 nucleotides read TGTGCCAGCAGTGAAGAGGGGTGGAACAGGGCCGAGACCCAGTACTTC. Protein: CASSEEGWNRAETQYF. The V call is TRBV6-1, the J call TRBJ2-5; weak D call: TRBD1 (6 bases). There are 16 residues in the CDR3. CDR1 MNHNS and CDR2 SASEGT come from the germline V gene. With 1 base removed from V and 5 bases from J, the gap between germline ends came to 17 bases.

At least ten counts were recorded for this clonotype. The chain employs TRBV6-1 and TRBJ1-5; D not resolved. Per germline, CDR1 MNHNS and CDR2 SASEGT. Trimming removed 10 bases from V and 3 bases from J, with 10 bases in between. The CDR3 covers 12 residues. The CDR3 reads CAMGIFNQPQHF. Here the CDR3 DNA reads TGTGCCATGGGAATATTCAATCAGCCCCAGCATTTT.

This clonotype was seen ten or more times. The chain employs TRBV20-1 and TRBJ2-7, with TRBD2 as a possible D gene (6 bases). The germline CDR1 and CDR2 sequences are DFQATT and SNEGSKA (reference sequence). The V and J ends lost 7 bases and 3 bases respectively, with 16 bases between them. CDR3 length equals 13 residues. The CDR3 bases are TGCAGTGTGATCAGGCGGGATCTCTACGAGCAGTACTTC. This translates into CSVIRRDLYEQYF.

CDR3 amino acids: CASSSGPVGDNYGYTF. The CDR3 DNA reads as TGTGCCAGCAGTTCGGGTCCCGTAGGGGACAACTATGGCTACACCTTC. This sequence joins TRBV6-5 and TRBJ1-2; D perhaps matches TRBD1 (5 bases). CDR1 and CDR2 (germline): MNHEY, SVGAGI. The CDR3 is made up of 16 amino acids. Trimming took off 4 bases at V and 2 bases at J, with 17 bases between the two ends.

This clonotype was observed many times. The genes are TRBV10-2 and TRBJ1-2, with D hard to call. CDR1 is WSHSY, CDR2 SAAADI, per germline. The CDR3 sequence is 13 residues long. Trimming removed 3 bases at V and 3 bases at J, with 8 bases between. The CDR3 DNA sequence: TGCGCCAGCAGTGATCCGGGCTACTATGGCTACACCTTC. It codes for CASSDPGYYGYTF.

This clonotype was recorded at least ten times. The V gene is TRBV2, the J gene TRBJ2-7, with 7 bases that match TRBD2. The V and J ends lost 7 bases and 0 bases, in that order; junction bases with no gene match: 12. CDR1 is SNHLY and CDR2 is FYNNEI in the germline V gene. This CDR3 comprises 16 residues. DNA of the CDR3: TGTGCCAGCACATTTACCACCGGGACTACCTCCTACGAGCAGTACTTC. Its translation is CASTFTTGTTSYEQYF.

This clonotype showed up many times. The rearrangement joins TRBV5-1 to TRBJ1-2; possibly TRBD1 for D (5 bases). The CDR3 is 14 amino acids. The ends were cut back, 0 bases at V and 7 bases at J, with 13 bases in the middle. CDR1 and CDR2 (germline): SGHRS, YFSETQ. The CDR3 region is CASSLELGVGGYTF. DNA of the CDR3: TGCGCCAGCAGCTTGGAGTTAGGGGTAGGTGGCTACACCTTC.

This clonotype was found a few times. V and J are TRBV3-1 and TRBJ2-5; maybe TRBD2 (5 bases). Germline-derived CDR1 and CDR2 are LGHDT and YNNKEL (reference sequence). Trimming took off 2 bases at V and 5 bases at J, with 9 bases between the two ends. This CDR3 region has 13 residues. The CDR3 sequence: CASSQTRVETQYF. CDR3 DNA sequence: TGTGCCAGCAGCCAAACTAGAGTGGAGACCCAGTACTTC.

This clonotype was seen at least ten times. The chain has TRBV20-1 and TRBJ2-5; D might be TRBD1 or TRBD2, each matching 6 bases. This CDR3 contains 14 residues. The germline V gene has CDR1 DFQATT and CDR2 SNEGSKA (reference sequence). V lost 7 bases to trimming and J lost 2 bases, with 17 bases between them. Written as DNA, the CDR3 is TGCAGTGTCGTTAAAGGGGGGAAACAAGAGACCCAGTACTTC. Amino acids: CSVVKGGKQETQYF.

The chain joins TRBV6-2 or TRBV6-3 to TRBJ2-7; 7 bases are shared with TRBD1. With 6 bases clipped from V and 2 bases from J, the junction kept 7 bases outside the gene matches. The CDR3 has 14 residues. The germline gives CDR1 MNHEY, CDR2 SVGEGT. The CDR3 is CASSLGQWAYEQYF. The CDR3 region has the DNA TGTGCCAGCAGCCTGGGACAGTGGGCCTACGAGCAGTACTTC.

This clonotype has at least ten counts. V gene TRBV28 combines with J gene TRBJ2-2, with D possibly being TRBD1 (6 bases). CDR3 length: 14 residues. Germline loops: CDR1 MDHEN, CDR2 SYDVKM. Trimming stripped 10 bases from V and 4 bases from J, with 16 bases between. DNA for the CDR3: TGTGCCATATCTTTACAGGGTCGCACCGGGGAGCTGTTTTTT. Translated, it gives CAISLQGRTGELFF.

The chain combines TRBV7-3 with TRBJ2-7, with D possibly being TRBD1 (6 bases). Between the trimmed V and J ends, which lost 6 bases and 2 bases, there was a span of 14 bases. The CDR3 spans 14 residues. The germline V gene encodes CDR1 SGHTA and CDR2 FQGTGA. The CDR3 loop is CASSKQGPPYEQYF. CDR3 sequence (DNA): TGTGCCAGCAGTAAACAGGGCCCTCCCTACGAGCAGTACTTC.

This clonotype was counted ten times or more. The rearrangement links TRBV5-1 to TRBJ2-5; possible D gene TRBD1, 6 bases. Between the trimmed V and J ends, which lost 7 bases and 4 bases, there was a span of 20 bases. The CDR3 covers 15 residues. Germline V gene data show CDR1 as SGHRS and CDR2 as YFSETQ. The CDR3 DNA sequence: TGCGCCAGCCAAACTTTCAGGGGTGTAGGAGAGACCCAGTACTTC. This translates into CASQTFRGVGETQYF.